This T cell receptor beta chain came from a study of neurological immune-mediated disorders. The table lists this clonotype with many counts. With 5 bases removed from V and 0 bases from J, the gap between germline ends came to 13 bases. CDR3 length equals 16 residues. Germline CDR1 MNHEY, CDR2 SMNVEV (reference sequence). TCRdb ran MiXCR on the 5' RACE reads and lists one entry per CDR3 protein. This sample has approximately 45,000 distinct CDR3 sequences, with 13% found just once. Stated time point: longitudinal time-point 3. The rearrangement links TRBV27 to TRBJ2-2; no reliable D call. The sample was PBMCs. The receptor's source is a man aged 25 to 45 in good health. CDR3 residues: CASSQLTIPNTGELFF. CDR3 DNA: TGTGCCAGCAGTCAACTAACTATCCCGAACACCGGGGAGCTGTTTTTT.